These T cell receptor beta chains were read from a single sample in a study of T-cell reconstitution after alpha-beta-depleted transplantation in children. TCRdb reprocessed the PCR reads via MiXCR and lists one record per CDR3 protein. The data contain about a million distinct CDR3 sequences, about 29% of them singletons. This specimen consisted of PBMCs, mostly from graft donor cells, obtained 360 days after TCRalphabeta/CD19-depleted stem cell transplant. These receptors were obtained from a boy younger than two who had a stem cell transplant for SCID, so the T cells may come from the graft donor. The CDR3 runs from the conserved cysteine through the conserved F or W. The order of the fields is clone size, D gene, J gene, V gene, CDR3 DNA, CDR3 protein. D genes are given only for firm matches. Clone size is given for some rows only: seen once, a few or many times, or a class if the clone is expanded.

clone size: few; D gene: TRBD1; J gene: TRBJ2-1; V gene: TRBV7-2; CDR3 DNA: TGTGCCAGCAAAAGGGGGAGGACAGGGGGCGGGAATGAGCAGTTCTTC; CDR3 protein: CASKRGRTGGGNEQFF
clone size: NA; D gene: NA; J gene: TRBJ1-1; V gene: TRBV5-6; CDR3 DNA: TGTGCCAGCAGCTTGGGGACGGCTGAAGTTTTCTTT; CDR3 protein: CASSLGTAEVFF
clone size: NA; D gene: TRBD1; J gene: TRBJ1-1; V gene: TRBV5-1; CDR3 DNA: TGCGCCAGCAGCTTTGAGCAGGGGGCGTGGAACACTGAAGCTTTCTTT; CDR3 protein: CASSFEQGAWNTEAFF
clone size: NA; D gene: NA; J gene: TRBJ2-2; V gene: TRBV4-1; CDR3 DNA: TGCGCCAGCAGCCAACGGGAAGGGCGCGGGGAGCTGTTTTTT; CDR3 protein: CASSQREGRGELFF
clone size: NA; D gene: NA; J gene: TRBJ2-1; V gene: TRBV9; CDR3 DNA: TGTGCCAGCAGCCCGAGATGGGGGGCCAACTACAATGAGCAGTTCTTC; CDR3 protein: CASSPRWGANYNEQFF
clone size: NA; D gene: TRBD2; J gene: TRBJ2-7; V gene: TRBV5-1; CDR3 DNA: TGCGCCAGCAGCGAGGGGAGTAGCGGGCTCTACGAGCAGTACTTC; CDR3 protein: CASSEGSSGLYEQYF
clone size: few; D gene: TRBD2; J gene: TRBJ2-1; V gene: TRBV20-1; CDR3 DNA: TGCAGTGCTAGATCGCTAGCGGGGGCCTCCTACAATGAGCAGTTCTTC; CDR3 protein: CSARSLAGASYNEQFF
clone size: NA; D gene: NA; J gene: TRBJ1-5; V gene: TRBV12-3/TRBV12-4; CDR3 DNA: TGTGCCAGCAGGCAGGACACGAAGAATCAGCCCCAGCATTTT; CDR3 protein: CASRQDTKNQPQHF
clone size: few; D gene: NA; J gene: TRBJ2-7; V gene: TRBV6-5; CDR3 DNA: TGTGCCAGCAGTCCTGCCGCTGGCTCCTACGAGCAGTACTTC; CDR3 protein: CASSPAAGSYEQYF
clone size: NA; D gene: NA; J gene: TRBJ2-4; V gene: TRBV20-1; CDR3 DNA: TGCTGTGCTAGAGATAGTCGCCTCCTAGCCAAAAACATTCAGTACTTC; CDR3 protein: CCARDSRLLAKNIQYF
clone size: NA; D gene: TRBD1; J gene: TRBJ2-3; V gene: TRBV4-1; CDR3 DNA: TGCGCCAGCAGCCAAGATTGGCGTTTACAGGGGAGACGTAGCACAGATACGCAGTATTTT; CDR3 protein: CASSQDWRLQGRRSTDTQYF
clone size: NA; D gene: TRBD2; J gene: TRBJ2-5; V gene: TRBV20-1; CDR3 DNA: TGCAGTGCTAGACCCGGGGGGGCCCTGGAGACCCAGTACTTC; CDR3 protein: CSARPGGALETQYF
clone size: NA; D gene: NA; J gene: TRBJ2-5; V gene: TRBV5-1; CDR3 DNA: TGCGCCAGCAGCTTGGGGCACTTAGAGACCCAGTACTTC; CDR3 protein: CASSLGHLETQYF
clone size: few; D gene: NA; J gene: TRBJ2-3; V gene: TRBV29-1; CDR3 DNA: TGCAGCGTTTTATTCAGGGGCGCAGATACGCAGTATTTT; CDR3 protein: CSVLFRGADTQYF
clone size: few; D gene: NA; J gene: TRBJ2-1; V gene: TRBV6-5; CDR3 DNA: TGTGCCAGCAGCCCGCAGAGGAGTGAGCAGTTCTTC; CDR3 protein: CASSPQRSEQFF
clone size: NA; D gene: TRBD1; J gene: TRBJ2-1; V gene: TRBV5-1; CDR3 DNA: TGCGCCAGCAGCTCAAGGGGGCCCGGTGAGCAGTTCTTC; CDR3 protein: CASSSRGPGEQFF
clone size: few; D gene: TRBD2; J gene: TRBJ2-3; V gene: TRBV9; CDR3 DNA: TGTGCCAGCAGCGTAGTGGACGGGACTAGCAAAGATACGCAGTATTTT; CDR3 protein: CASSVVDGTSKDTQYF
clone size: NA; D gene: NA; J gene: TRBJ1-1; V gene: TRBV20-1; CDR3 DNA: TGCAGTGCTAGCCCCGGGAAGGATAAGGCTTTCTTT; CDR3 protein: CSASPGKDKAFF
clone size: NA; D gene: NA; J gene: TRBJ1-1; V gene: TRBV29-1; CDR3 DNA: TGCAGCGTTGCGGCCGTGAACACTGAAGCTTTCTTT; CDR3 protein: CSVAAVNTEAFF
clone size: few; D gene: TRBD1; J gene: TRBJ2-7; V gene: TRBV20-1; CDR3 DNA: TGCAGTGCTAAACCGGGACAGGGACCCTACGAGCAGTACTTC; CDR3 protein: CSAKPGQGPYEQYF
clone size: NA; D gene: TRBD1; J gene: TRBJ1-1; V gene: TRBV28; CDR3 DNA: TGTGCCAGCAGTTTATCCCGACAGGGGGCGGACCACACGGGGGCTTTCTTT; CDR3 protein: CASSLSRQGADHTGAFF
clone size: few; D gene: NA; J gene: TRBJ2-1; V gene: TRBV12-3/TRBV12-4; CDR3 DNA: TGTGCCAGCAGTTTGGGACGACGTGAGCAGTTCTTC; CDR3 protein: CASSLGRREQFF
clone size: NA; D gene: NA; J gene: TRBJ2-1; V gene: TRBV7-9; CDR3 DNA: TGTGCCAGCAGCTTAGTTGGCGTGGAGTTCTTC; CDR3 protein: CASSLVGVEFF
clone size: NA; D gene: TRBD2; J gene: TRBJ2-3; V gene: TRBV27; CDR3 DNA: TGTGCCAGCAGTTTATATGGCGGGGGGGCAGATACGCAGTATTTT; CDR3 protein: CASSLYGGGADTQYF
clone size: few; D gene: NA; J gene: TRBJ2-3; V gene: TRBV20-1; CDR3 DNA: TGCAGTGCTAGAGATTGGCTAGCGAGCACAGATACGCAGTATTTT; CDR3 protein: CSARDWLASTDTQYF
clone size: few; D gene: NA; J gene: TRBJ2-2; V gene: TRBV20-1; CDR3 DNA: TGCAGTGCTAGAGGTCCGGGGGGCGTCACCGGGGAGCTGTTTTTT; CDR3 protein: CSARGPGGVTGELFF
clone size: few; D gene: NA; J gene: TRBJ2-7; V gene: TRBV20-1; CDR3 DNA: TGCAGTGCCAAAAACAGGGTGGCCTACGAGCAGTACTTC; CDR3 protein: CSAKNRVAYEQYF
clone size: NA; D gene: NA; J gene: TRBJ2-2; V gene: TRBV4-3; CDR3 DNA: TGCGCCAGCAGCCAATCTATCGACAGGCCCACCGGGGAGCTGTTTTTT; CDR3 protein: CASSQSIDRPTGELFF
clone size: few; D gene: NA; J gene: TRBJ2-3; V gene: TRBV7-2; CDR3 DNA: TGTGCCAGCAGCTCTTACAGGGTCGGCACAGATACGCAGTATTTT; CDR3 protein: CASSSYRVGTDTQYF